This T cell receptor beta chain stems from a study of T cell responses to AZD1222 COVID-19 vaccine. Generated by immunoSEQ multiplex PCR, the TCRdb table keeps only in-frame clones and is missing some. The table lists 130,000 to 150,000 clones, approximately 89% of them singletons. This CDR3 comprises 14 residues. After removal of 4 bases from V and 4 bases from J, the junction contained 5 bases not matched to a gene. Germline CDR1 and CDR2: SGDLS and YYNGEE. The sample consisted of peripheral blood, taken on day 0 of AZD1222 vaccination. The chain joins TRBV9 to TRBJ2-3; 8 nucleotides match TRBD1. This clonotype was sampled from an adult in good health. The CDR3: CASSLRTGSDTQYF. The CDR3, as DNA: TGTGCCAGCAGCTTACGGACAGGGTCAGATACGCAGTATTTT.